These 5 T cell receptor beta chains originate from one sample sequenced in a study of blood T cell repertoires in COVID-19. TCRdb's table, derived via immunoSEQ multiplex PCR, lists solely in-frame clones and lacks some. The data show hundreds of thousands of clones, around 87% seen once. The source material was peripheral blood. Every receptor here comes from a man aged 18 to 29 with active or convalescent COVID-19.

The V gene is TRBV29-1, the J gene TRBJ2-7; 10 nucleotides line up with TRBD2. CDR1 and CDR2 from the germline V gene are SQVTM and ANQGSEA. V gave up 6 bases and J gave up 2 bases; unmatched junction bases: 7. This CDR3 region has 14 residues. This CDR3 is CSVTGTSETYEQYF. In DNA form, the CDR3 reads TGCAGCGTGACCGGGACTAGCGAGACCTACGAGCAGTACTTC.

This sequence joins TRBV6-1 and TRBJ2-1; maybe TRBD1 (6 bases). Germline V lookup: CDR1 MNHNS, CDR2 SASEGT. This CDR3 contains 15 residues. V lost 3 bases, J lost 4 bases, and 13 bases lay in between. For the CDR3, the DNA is TGTGCCAGCAGTGACACTCTTGACAGGTACAATGAGCAGTTCTTC. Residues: CASSDTLDRYNEQFF.

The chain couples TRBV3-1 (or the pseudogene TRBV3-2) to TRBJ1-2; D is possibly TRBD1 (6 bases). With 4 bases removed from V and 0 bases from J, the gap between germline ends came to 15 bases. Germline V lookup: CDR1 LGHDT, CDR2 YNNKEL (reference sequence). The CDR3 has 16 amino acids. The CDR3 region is CASSRARGATNYGYTF. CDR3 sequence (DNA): TGTGCCAGCAGCCGCGCCCGGGGGGCTACTAACTATGGCTACACCTTC.

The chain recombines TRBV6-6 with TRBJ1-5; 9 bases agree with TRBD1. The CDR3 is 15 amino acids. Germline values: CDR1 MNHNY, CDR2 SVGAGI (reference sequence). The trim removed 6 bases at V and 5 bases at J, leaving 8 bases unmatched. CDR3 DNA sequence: TGTGCCAGCAGGCGTACCGGGACAGGGCATCAGCCCCAGCATTTT. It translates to CASRRTGTGHQPQHF.

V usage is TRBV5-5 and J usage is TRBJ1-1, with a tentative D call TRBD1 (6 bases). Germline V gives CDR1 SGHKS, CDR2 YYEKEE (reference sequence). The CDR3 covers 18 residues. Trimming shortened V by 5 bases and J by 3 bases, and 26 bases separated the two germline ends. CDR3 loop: CASRWGFPGRGRDTEAFF. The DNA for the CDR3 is TGTGCCAGCAGGTGGGGGTTTCCGGGCAGGGGACGAGACACTGAAGCTTTCTTT.